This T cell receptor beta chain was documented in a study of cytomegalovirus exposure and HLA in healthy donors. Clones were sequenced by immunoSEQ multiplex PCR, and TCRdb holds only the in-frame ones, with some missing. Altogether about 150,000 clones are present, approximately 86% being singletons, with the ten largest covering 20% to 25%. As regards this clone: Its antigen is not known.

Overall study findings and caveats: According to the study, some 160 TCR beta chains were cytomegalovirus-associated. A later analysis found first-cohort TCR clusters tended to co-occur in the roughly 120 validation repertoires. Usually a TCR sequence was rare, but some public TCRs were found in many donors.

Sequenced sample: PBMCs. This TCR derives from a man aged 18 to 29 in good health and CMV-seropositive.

DNA of the CDR3: TGTGCCAGCAGTTACTCGTACAGCGGTACCGGGGAGCTGTTTTTT. It translates to CASSYSYSGTGELFF. This chain links TRBV6-5 with TRBJ2-2, with a possible D match to TRBD2 (5 bases). CDR1 is MNHEY, CDR2 SVGAGI, per germline. Trimming removed 0 bases from V and 5 bases from J, with 10 bases in between. The CDR3 extends over 15 amino acids.